The rows below give T cell receptor beta chains drawn from one sample of a study of cytomegalovirus exposure and HLA in healthy donors. TCRdb keeps only in-frame clones here, not all; method: immunoSEQ multiplex PCR. The sample includes over 150,000 clones, around 82% seen only once; the top ten take over 10%. The source material was PBMCs. The receptors were gathered from a woman aged 45-59 years in good health and CMV-seropositive. The CDR3 runs from the conserved cysteine through the conserved F or W. The D gene is left open where the match is weak. Some rows mark clone size as missing; the rest say once, few, many or name a class of expanded clone.

J gene	D gene	V gene	clone size	CDR3 length	CDR3 protein	CDR3 DNA
TRBJ1-6	-	TRBV5-8	-	17	CASSLPAYSGYNSPLHF	TGTGCCAGCAGCTTGCCGGCCTACAGTGGCTATAATTCACCCCTCCACTTT
TRBJ1-1	-	TRBV10-3	-	14	CTIRTGLMNTEAFF	TGTACCATTAGGACGGGACTGATGAACACTGAAGCTTTCTTT
TRBJ2-1	-	TRBV4-1	-	16	CASRDEWLAPNNEQFF	TGCGCCAGCAGAGACGAATGGCTAGCGCCGAACAATGAGCAGTTCTTC
TRBJ2-7	-	TRBV27	-	12	CASSLIRGEQYF	TGTGCCAGCAGTTTAATTCGAGGGGAGCAGTACTTC
TRBJ1-1	-	TRBV19	-	14	CASSIPSVNTEAFF	TGTGCCAGTAGTATTCCTTCAGTGAACACTGAAGCTTTCTTT
TRBJ1-2	TRBD1	TRBV2	-	14	CASSSMGTAYGYTF	TGTGCCAGCAGTTCTATGGGGACAGCCTATGGCTACACCTTC
TRBJ2-5	-	TRBV14	-	15	CASSQEGLFQETQYF	TGTGCCAGCAGCCAAGAGGGACTTTTTCAAGAGACCCAGTACTTC
TRBJ1-4	-	TRBV29-1	-	12	CSVRVGGEKLFF	TGCAGCGTTCGGGTGGGAGGTGAAAAACTGTTTTTT
TRBJ2-1	-	TRBV19	-	13	CASKGIIDNEQFF	TGTGCCAGTAAGGGGATAATAGACAATGAGCAGTTCTTC
TRBJ1-1	-	TRBV5-4	-	13	CASSLTGNTEAFF	TGTGCCAGCAGCTTAACAGGGAACACTGAAGCTTTCTTT
TRBJ1-2	-	TRBV30	-	13	CAQPSRGNYGYTF	TGTGCCCAACCGAGTCGGGGAAACTATGGCTACACCTTC
TRBJ1-1	-	TRBV2	-	14	CASTLQYMNTEAFF	TGTGCCAGCACCTTACAGTATATGAACACTGAAGCTTTCTTT
TRBJ2-7	-	TRBV11-2	-	14	CASMLRWERQEQYF	TGTGCCAGCATGCTTAGATGGGAGCGGCAGGAGCAGTACTTC
TRBJ2-3	-	TRBV4-2	-	14	CASSRALTIDTQYF	TGTGCCAGCAGCCGAGCTTTGACAATTGATACGCAGTATTTT
TRBJ1-4	TRBD1	TRBV5-1	-	15	CASSRDRATNEKLFF	TGCGCCAGCAGCCGGGACAGGGCTACTAATGAAAAACTGTTTTTT
TRBJ2-5	-	TRBV12-2	-	14	CASRLRDSQETQYF	TGTGCAAGTCGCTTAAGGGACAGTCAAGAGACCCAGTACTTC
TRBJ2-5	TRBD2	TRBV15	-	14	CATSRGLAQETQYF	TGTGCCACCAGCAGAGGACTAGCACAAGAGACCCAGTACTTC
TRBJ2-2	-	TRBV6-4	-	14	CASSDSRSPGELFF	TGTGCCAGCAGTGACTCGAGAAGTCCCGGGGAGCTGTTTTTT
TRBJ2-3	TRBD2	TRBV6-4	-	15	CASSPRTSGVGTQYF	TGTGCCAGCAGTCCCCGGACTAGCGGGGTGGGTACGCAGTATTTT
TRBJ2-7	-	TRBV21-1	-	15	CASSKVWQVSYEQYF	TGTGCCAGCAGCAAAGTTTGGCAGGTTTCCTACGAGCAGTACTTC
TRBJ1-1	TRBD1	TRBV12-5	few	13	CASGITGGTEAFF	TGTGCTAGTGGCATAACAGGGGGCACTGAAGCTTTCTTT
TRBJ1-1	-	TRBV18	-	15	CASHSSTGLNTEAFF	TGTGCCAGTCATTCTTCGACAGGTCTGAACACTGAAGCTTTCTTT
TRBJ2-5	TRBD2	TRBV5-1	-	14	CASSVEGGFETQYF	TGCGCCAGCAGCGTGGAGGGAGGGTTCGAGACCCAGTACTTC
TRBJ2-7	TRBD2	TRBV10-3	-	16	CAISGTSGVVGYEQYF	TGTGCCATCAGTGGGACTAGCGGGGTGGTGGGCTACGAGCAGTACTTC
TRBJ1-6	-	TRBV5-6	-	13	CASSPGPNSPLHF	TGTGCCAGCAGCCCGGGTCCTAATTCACCCCTCCACTTT
TRBJ2-1	-	TRBV11-2	few	12	CASSSTKTGQFF	TGTGCCAGCAGCTCCACCAAGACTGGGCAGTTCTTC
TRBJ2-7	TRBD1	TRBV30	-	13	CAWRRGTGNEQYF	TGCGCCTGGAGAAGAGGGACAGGGAACGAGCAGTACTTC
TRBJ1-5	-	TRBV12-2	-	14	CASRLFRGTQPQHF	TGTGCAAGTCGCTTATTCAGGGGAACTCAGCCCCAGCATTTT
TRBJ1-1	-	TRBV18	once	14	CASSRSTEGTEAFF	TGTGCCAGCTCACGATCGACGGAGGGCACTGAAGCTTTCTTT
TRBJ2-3	-	TRBV5-6	-	13	CASSSLEGLRQYF	TGTGCCAGCAGCTCCCTTGAGGGCTTAAGGCAGTATTTT
TRBJ2-5	TRBD1	TRBV7-9	-	14	CASRSQGERKTQYF	TGTGCCAGCAGATCACAGGGGGAGAGAAAGACCCAGTACTTC
TRBJ1-1	TRBD1	TRBV7-8	-	16	CASSFSTGGQGAEAFF	TGTGCCAGCAGCTTCTCAACCGGGGGGCAGGGGGCGGAGGCTTTCTTT
TRBJ1-3	-	TRBV2	-	14	CASVNRRSGNTIYF	TGTGCCAGTGTTAACAGGCGCTCTGGAAACACCATATATTTT
TRBJ1-4	TRBD1	TRBV7-9	-	14	CASSQGQAREKLFF	TGTGCCAGCAGCCAGGGACAGGCGAGGGAAAAACTGTTTTTT
TRBJ1-1	-	TRBV14	once	12	CASSQGGTEAFF	TGTGCCAGCAGCCAGGGGGGCACTGAAGCTTTCTTT
TRBJ1-2	TRBD1	TRBV6-6	-	14	CASSFRQGYYGYTF	TGTGCCAGCAGCTTCCGACAGGGCTACTATGGCTACACCTTC
TRBJ1-1	-	TRBV5-3	-	15	CARSLRLTLNTEAFF	TGTGCCAGAAGCTTGAGGTTGACACTGAACACTGAAGCTTTCTTT
TRBJ2-7	TRBD2	TRBV11-1	-	14	CASSNGGTRDEQYF	TGTGCCAGCAGTAATGGAGGGACTAGGGACGAGCAGTACTTC
TRBJ2-7	-	TRBV5-1	-	12	CASSLSPYEQYF	TGCGCCAGCAGCTTGAGCCCCTACGAGCAGTACTTC
TRBJ1-3	TRBD1	TRBV6-1	once	15	CASRTPGGTGNTIYF	TGTGCCAGCAGGACCCCAGGGGGAACTGGAAACACCATATATTTT
TRBJ1-2	-	TRBV14	-	13	CASSQDLYWGYTF	TGTGCCAGCAGCCAAGACCTCTACTGGGGCTACACCTTC
TRBJ1-2	-	TRBV30	-	15	CAWSVRQRGNYGYTF	TGTGCCTGGAGTGTAAGACAGCGGGGTAACTATGGCTACACCTTC